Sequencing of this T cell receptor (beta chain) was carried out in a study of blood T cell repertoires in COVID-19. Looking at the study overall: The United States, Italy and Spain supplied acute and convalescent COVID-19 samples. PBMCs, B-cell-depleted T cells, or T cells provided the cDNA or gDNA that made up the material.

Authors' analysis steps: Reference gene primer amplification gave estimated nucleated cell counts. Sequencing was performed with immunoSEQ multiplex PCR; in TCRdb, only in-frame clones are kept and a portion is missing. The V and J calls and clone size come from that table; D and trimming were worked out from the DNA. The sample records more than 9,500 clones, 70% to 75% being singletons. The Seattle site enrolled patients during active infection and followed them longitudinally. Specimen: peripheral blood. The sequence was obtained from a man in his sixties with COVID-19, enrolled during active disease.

CDR3 nucleotide sequence: TGCGCCAGCAGCCAAGATTTTCGTCAGCCCCAGCATTTT. Residues: CASSQDFRQPQHF. The V gene is TRBV4-3, the J gene TRBJ1-5, with no clear D. Germline V gives CDR1 LGHNA, CDR2 YSLEER. This CDR3 has 13 residues. V was clipped by 0 bases and J by 6 bases, with 6 bases between them.